These 29 T cell receptor beta chains came from one sample sequenced in a study of Ad26.COV2.S vaccination and SARS-CoV-2 variants (dated by TCRdb to the early 2020s). Library preparation employed the immunoSEQ multiplex PCR assay. TCRdb took this table from immuneACCESS and kept in-frame rearrangements with V and J called. Such tables lack part of the clones; where checked against another copy, unresolved V genes explain under half of the gap, and the rest is unexplained. This sample has 410,000 or so clones in its table, and 80% to 95% of those were observed once. Roughly an eighth of the sample lies in the top ten. The treatment or condition label for this specimen denotes: some 20 received Ad26.COV2.S at low or high dose, single or two shots; about 5 received placebo; per-sample allocation not given. Repertoires of vaccine and placebo recipients were sequenced from samples taken on day 63 after the first injection.

The sequencing here drew on peripheral blood, taken in a trial of Ad26.COV2.S vaccine versus placebo. These TCRs come from a person aged 18 to 65 who received the Ad26.COV2.S COVID-19 vaccine or a placebo.

The chain carries TRBV3-1 (or the pseudogene TRBV3-2) and TRBJ2-1; 8 bases are shared with TRBD1. This CDR3 comprises 11 residues. Trimming cost V 2 bases and J 15 bases; bases outside gene matches: 3. Germline V gene sequence: CDR1 LGHDT, CDR2 YNNKEL (reference sequence). The CDR3 DNA sequence: TGTGCCAGCAGCCAAACAGGGGGGTGGTTCTTC. It translates to CASSQTGGWFF.

The chain has TRBV19 and TRBJ1-4; TRBD1 aligns across 10 bases. From germline, CDR1 is LNHDA and CDR2 SQIVND (reference sequence). Losses at the gene ends were 3 bases for V and 7 bases for J; bases not matched to a gene: 5. The CDR3 has 15 residues. CDR3 protein: CASSIDRGPAEKLFF. As DNA, the CDR3 is TGTGCCAGTAGTATCGACAGGGGGCCGGCTGAAAAACTGTTTTTT.

In nucleotides, the CDR3 is TGCAGTGCTAGTCCCCTCCTTGACTCCTACGAGCAGTACTTC. It specifies CSASPLLDSYEQYF. The rearrangement uses TRBV20-1 and TRBJ2-7, with D unresolved. Per the germline V gene, CDR1 is DFQATT and CDR2 is SNEGSKA (reference sequence). V dropped 3 bases and J dropped 0 bases, with 12 bases sitting between them. The CDR3 has 14 amino acids.

A note on this clone: Other DNA sequences within the sample encode an identical CDR3. The V and J genes are TRBV10-3 and TRBJ1-5, with D unresolved. CDR3 length: 13 residues. Trimming stripped 1 base from V and 4 bases from J, with 5 bases between. Germline CDR1 and CDR2: ENHRY and SYGVKD. CDR3 nucleotide sequence: TGTGCCATCAGTGAGTGGTCAAATCAGCCCCAGCATTTT. Translated: CAISEWSNQPQHF.

The chain carries TRBV4-1 and TRBJ2-7, with TRBD2 identical over 16 bases. The V segment lost 3 bases and the J segment 1 base; nucleotides outside the gene matches: 6. Germline V gene data show CDR1 as MGHRA and CDR2 as YSYEKL. CDR3 length equals 18 residues. The CDR3 loop reads CASSHHPGLAGGSYEQYF. The CDR3 region has the DNA TGCGCCAGCAGCCACCACCCGGGACTAGCGGGAGGGTCCTACGAGCAGTACTTC.

This clone is a singleton in its sample. One end of the junction varies from germline; a read error may be responsible. The chain combines TRBV3-1 (or the pseudogene TRBV3-2) with TRBJ2-3; D is unresolved. The CDR3 has 12 amino acids. CDR1 is LGHDT, CDR2 YNNKEL, per germline (reference sequence). The CDR3 coding sequence is TGTGCCAGCAGCCAAGATCCGGCGAACCGCGATTTT. This gives the protein CASSQDPANRDF.

This chain links TRBV11-2 with TRBJ2-7, with a possible D match to TRBD2 (5 bases). CDR3 length: 14 residues. Between the trimmed V and J ends, which lost 5 bases and 1 base, there was a span of 12 bases. CDR1 and CDR2 from the germline V gene are SGHAT and FQNNGV. The CDR3 bases are TGTGCCAGCAGCACCCTAGGAGGTTCCTACGAGCAGTACTTC. As protein: CASSTLGGSYEQYF. The full variable domain, completed using reference TRBV11-2 and TRBJ2-7, is EAGVAQSPRYKIIEKRQSVAFWCNPISGHATLYWYQQILGQGPKLLIQFQNNGVVDDSQLPKDRFSAERLKGVDSTLKIQPAKLEDSAVYLCASSTLGGSYEQYFGPGTRLTVT.

The chain uses TRBV6-6 and TRBJ1-5; TRBD1 matches at 8 bases. The CDR3 totals 14 residues. V lost 5 bases, J lost 6 bases, and 6 bases stayed unmatched. From germline, CDR1 is MNHNY and CDR2 SVGAGI (reference sequence). CDR3 loop: CASSNPGGGQPQHF. CDR3 nucleotides: TGTGCCAGCAGTAATCCAGGGGGCGGTCAGCCCCAGCATTTT.

J is TRBJ1-5 and V is TRBV27, with D possibly being TRBD1 (6 bases). Trimming removed 4 bases at V and 0 bases at J, with 10 bases between. CDR1 and CDR2 (germline): MNHEY, SMNVEV (reference sequence). The CDR3 loop spans 15 amino acids. CDR3 loop: CASSYTGYSNQPQHF. The DNA of the CDR3 is TGTGCCAGCAGTTATACAGGGTATAGCAATCAGCCCCAGCATTTT.

This chain uses TRBV7-9 with TRBJ2-2; the D call may be TRBD1 or TRBD2 (7 bases each). Trimming cost V 5 bases and J 1 base, with 14 bases left between them. This CDR3 spans 16 amino acids. Per germline, CDR1 SEHNR and CDR2 FQNEAQ (reference sequence). CDR3 DNA: TGTGCCAGCAGCATACCAGGGGGGGAGAACACCGGGGAGCTGTTTTTT. Protein product: CASSIPGGENTGELFF.

This rearrangement joins TRBV6-2 or TRBV6-3 to TRBJ2-3; D is undetermined. Trimming took 2 bases from V and 3 from J, leaving 6 bases between them. The CDR3 extends over 13 amino acids. CDR1 is MNHEY, CDR2 SVGEGT, per germline. DNA for the CDR3: TGTGCCAGCAGTTACGGATTTACAGATACGCAGTATTTT. It yields the protein CASSYGFTDTQYF.

The rearrangement joins TRBV10-2 to TRBJ2-3; possibly TRBD1 for D (6 bases). This CDR3 spans 16 amino acids. Germline V gene sequence: CDR1 WSHSY, CDR2 SAAADI. Trimming took 4 bases from V and 6 from J, leaving 20 bases between them. In nucleotides, the CDR3 is TGCGCCAGCAGTGTCCCTACAGGGATTGCTGAGGATACGCAGTATTTT. Translating gives CASSVPTGIAEDTQYF.

The chain is built from TRBV7-9 and TRBJ2-1, with a tentative D call TRBD2 (5 bases). Trimming shortened V by 2 bases and J by 9 bases, and 23 bases separated the two germline ends. This CDR3 comprises 17 residues. From germline, CDR1 is SEHNR and CDR2 FQNEAQ (reference sequence). Here the CDR3 reads CASSLSGKTETGSEQFF. In nucleotides, the CDR3 is TGTGCCAGCAGCTTAAGTGGTAAGACCGAAACGGGGTCTGAGCAGTTCTTC.

The chain has TRBV18 and TRBJ1-1; 9 bases line up with TRBD1. CDR3 length: 16 residues. V was clipped by 6 bases and J by 1 base; unmatched bases: 9. The V gene's germline CDR1 is KGHSH and CDR2 LQKENI. CDR3 in amino acids: CASSPDRGVSNTEAFF. For the CDR3, the DNA is TGTGCCAGCTCGCCAGACAGGGGGGTTTCGAACACTGAAGCTTTCTTT. The full variable domain, completed using reference TRBV18 and TRBJ1-1, is NAGVMQNPRHLVRRRGQEARLRCSPMKGHSHVYWYRQLPEEGLKFMVYLQKENIIDESGMPKERFSAEFPKEGPSILRIQQVVRGDSAAYFCASSPDRGVSNTEAFFGQGTRLTVV.

The chain employs TRBV3-1 (or the pseudogene TRBV3-2) and TRBJ2-2, with 10 positions matching TRBD2. The V gene end was trimmed by 1 base and the J gene end by 6 bases; junction bases not matched to a gene: 8. The germline gives CDR1 LGHDT, CDR2 YNNKEL (reference sequence). This CDR3 has 17 residues. The CDR3 spells CASSQALAGEDSGELFF. Here the CDR3 DNA reads TGTGCCAGCAGCCAAGCCCTAGCGGGGGAAGACTCCGGGGAGCTGTTTTTT.

The V gene is TRBV11-2, the J gene TRBJ2-7; D gene unclear. The CDR3 contains 12 residues. Germline V CDR1 and CDR2: SGHAT, FQNNGV. The V end lost 5 bases, the J end lost 4 bases, and 9 bases lay between the germline ends. CDR3 DNA sequence: TGTGCCAGCAGCCCCGTCTGGTACGAGCAGTACTTC. Its translation: CASSPVWYEQYF.

This clone was counted only a few times. This chain joins TRBV12-2 and TRBJ2-1; the table gives TRBD2 as D, unverified against the DNA. TRBV12-2 is deemed a pseudogene. The CDR3 totals 21 residues. CDR3 nucleotides: TGTGCAAGTCGCCAAATAGGAGGCGCCAAGCCCCGGAAAAGCTCCTACAATGAGCAGTTCTTC. Translating gives CASRQIGGAKPRKSSYNEQFF.

V usage is TRBV7-8 and J usage is TRBJ2-7; perhaps TRBD1 as D (6 bases). The CDR3 extends over 15 amino acids. Between the trimmed V and J ends, which lost 0 bases and 2 bases, there was a span of 11 bases. Germline assignment: CDR1 SGHVS and CDR2 FQNEAQ. The CDR3 nucleotides read TGTGCCAGCAGCTTAGCTACAGGGTTGGCCTACGAGCAGTACTTC. Translated, it gives CASSLATGLAYEQYF.

The rearrangement uses TRBV3-1 (or the pseudogene TRBV3-2) and TRBJ2-7, with 7 nucleotides matching TRBD2. The V gene's germline CDR1 is LGHDT and CDR2 YNNKEL (reference sequence). After removal of 0 bases from V and 3 bases from J, the junction contained 5 bases not matched to a gene. CDR3 size: 15 residues. The CDR3 DNA sequence: TGTGCCAGCAGCCAAGAGACTAGCCAAAACTACGAGCAGTACTTC. It encodes CASSQETSQNYEQYF.

The chain is built from TRBV14 and TRBJ1-1, with 7 bases aligning to TRBD1. The V gene end was trimmed by 4 bases and the J gene end by 4 bases; junction bases not matched to a gene: 0. The CDR3 runs to 12 residues. The germline gives CDR1 SGHDN, CDR2 FVKESK. The CDR3, as DNA: TGTGCCAGCAGCCGACAGGGCACTGAAGCTTTCTTT. This encodes CASSRQGTEAFF.

CDR3 DNA: TGTGCCAGCAGTAATTCGGTCAGCTCCTACAATGAGCAGTTCTTC. It encodes CASSNSVSSYNEQFF. V gene TRBV6-5 combines with J gene TRBJ2-1; D is unresolved. This CDR3 is 15 amino acids long. Trimming removed 5 bases from V and 0 bases from J, with 11 bases in between. Germline V lookup: CDR1 MNHEY, CDR2 SVGAGI.

V and J are TRBV11-3 and TRBJ2-7; D possibly uses TRBD1 or TRBD2 (7 bases each). Germline CDR1 reads SGHNT; CDR2 reads YENEEA. Trimming took 3 bases from V and 3 from J, leaving 9 bases between them. The CDR3 spans 13 residues. CDR3 loop: CASSFRGGYEQYF. The CDR3 DNA follows: TGTGCCAGCAGCTTCAGGGGGGGCTACGAGCAGTACTTC.

The gene calls are TRBV18 and TRBJ2-7; 10 bases fit TRBD1. CDR1 is KGHSH and CDR2 is LQKENI in the germline V gene. The CDR3 is 15 amino acids. With V trimmed by 3 bases and J by 1 base, 3 bases remained unmatched. Here the CDR3 DNA reads TGTGCCAGCTCACCCCCGGGACAGGGGTCCTACGAGCAGTACTTC. Protein sequence: CASSPPGQGSYEQYF.

CDR3 in DNA: TGTGCCAGCAGCTTAACTAGGGAAAGGGAGACCCAGTACTTC. Its translation is CASSLTRERETQYF. V and J are TRBV7-2 and TRBJ2-5; tentatively, D is TRBD2 (5 bases). This CDR3 has 14 amino acids. Looked up from germline, CDR1 is SGHTA and CDR2 is FQGNSA. V shed 2 bases and J shed 5 bases, with 12 bases lying between them.

The chain is built from TRBV7-2 and TRBJ2-1; D is ambiguous. The CDR3 runs to 13 residues. CDR1 is SGHTA, CDR2 FQGNSA, per germline. Deletions cut 0 bases from V and 9 bases from J, with 9 bases between. The CDR3: CASSLAAVGEQFF. The CDR3 DNA is TGTGCCAGCAGCTTAGCGGCAGTCGGTGAGCAGTTCTTC. Supplemented by reference TRBV7-2 and TRBJ2-1, the full variable domain reads GAGVSQSPSNKVTEKGKDVELRCDPISGHTALYWYRQSLGQGLEFLIYFQGNSAPDKSGLPSDRFSAERTGGSVSTLTIQRTQQEDSAVYLCASSLAAVGEQFFGPGTRLTVL.

The rearrangement links TRBV6-1 to TRBJ2-1, with D tentatively TRBD2 (5 bases). Trimming removed 3 bases from V and 0 bases from J, with 12 bases in between. The CDR3 runs to 16 residues. CDR1 is MNHNS and CDR2 is SASEGT in the germline V gene. As DNA, the CDR3 is TGTGCCAGCAGTGATTACTCGGGAATCTCCTACAATGAGCAGTTCTTC. Its protein is CASSDYSGISYNEQFF.

V and J are TRBV5-1 and TRBJ2-1, with 10 bases lining up with TRBD2. Germline V CDR1 and CDR2: SGHRS, YFSETQ. The CDR3 covers 15 residues. V was clipped by 4 bases and J by 8 bases; unmatched bases: 9. CDR3 amino acids: CASSIRAGGPDEQFF. DNA of the CDR3: TGCGCCAGCAGCATCCGAGCGGGAGGGCCCGATGAGCAGTTCTTC. Looking up the rest from reference TRBV5-1 and TRBJ2-1 gives the full variable domain: KAGVTQTPRYLIKTRGQQVTLSCSPISGHRSVSWYQQTPGQGLQFLFEYFSETQRNKGNFPGRFSGRQFSNSRSEMNVSTLELGDSALYLCASSIRAGGPDEQFFGPGTRLTVL.

The rearrangement uses TRBV11-2 and TRBJ2-1, with D hard to call. The V end was cut by 2 bases, the J end by 6 bases, with 11 bases between. The CDR3 is 14 residues long. Looked up from germline, CDR1 is SGHAT and CDR2 is FQNNGV. This CDR3 reads CASSLSNALNEQFF. The CDR3 nucleotides are TGTGCCAGCAGCTTAAGTAACGCCCTCAATGAGCAGTTCTTC.

This clone came up once. The chain joins TRBV19 to TRBJ2-2; D ambiguous. V lost 4 bases to trimming and J lost 4 bases, with 7 bases between them. CDR1 and CDR2 from the germline V gene are LNHDA and SQIVND (reference sequence). The CDR3 loop spans 13 amino acids. In DNA, the CDR3 is TGTGCCAGTAGTAAACCTCTCACCGGGGAGCTGTTTTTT. Translating gives CASSKPLTGELFF.